This is a list of T cell receptor beta chains from one sample in a study of blood T cell repertoires in COVID-19. Measured with immunoSEQ multiplex PCR; TCRdb has only the in-frame clones, and not every one. Found here are approximately 220,000 clones, 83% of them singletons; the top ten hold roughly 2.7%. The sample taken for sequencing was peripheral blood. The receptor set was obtained from a woman between 40 and 55 years old with active or convalescent COVID-19. Each CDR3 is given with its conserved first and last residue. A D gene is named only where the DNA matches it firmly. Not every row has a clone size; where given, it reads once, few, many or a size class.

abundance | d_gene | j_gene | v_gene | CDR3aa | CDR3nt
NA | NA | TRBJ2-1 | TRBV15 | CATSRDRDEQFF | TGTGCCACCAGCAGAGATCGGGATGAGCAGTTCTTC
NA | NA | TRBJ1-2 | TRBV19 | CASTPTGKDYGYTF | TGTGCCAGTACTCCCACAGGGAAGGACTATGGCTACACCTTC
NA | NA | TRBJ1-1 | TRBV6-5 | CASSYSGGMNTEAFF | TGTGCCAGCAGTTACTCCGGGGGGATGAACACTGAAGCTTTCTTT
NA | TRBD1 | TRBJ1-1 | TRBV29-1 | CSVRTGMNTEAFF | TGCAGCGTTAGGACAGGGATGAACACTGAAGCTTTCTTT
NA | NA | TRBJ2-5 | TRBV3-1/TRBV3-2 | CASSQDHFLETQYF | TGTGCCAGCAGCCAAGATCACTTCCTGGAGACCCAGTACTTC
NA | TRBD1 | TRBJ2-7 | TRBV10-3 | CAISEGTGATHEQYF | TGTGCCATCAGTGAGGGAACAGGGGCGACGCACGAGCAGTACTTC
NA | NA | TRBJ1-2 | TRBV7-9 | CASSLGQVLFYGYTF | TGTGCCAGCAGCTTAGGACAGGTCCTCTTCTATGGCTACACCTTC
NA | TRBD2 | TRBJ2-1 | TRBV9 | CASSVSGDNFEQFF | TGTGCCAGCAGCGTGAGCGGGGATAATTTTGAGCAGTTCTTC
NA | TRBD1 | TRBJ1-3 | TRBV27 | CASSLKGAGNTIYF | TGTGCCAGCAGTTTAAAGGGGGCAGGAAACACCATATATTTT
NA | TRBD2 | TRBJ2-2 | TRBV5-1 | CASSLVAGTTGELFF | TGCGCCAGCAGCCTTGTAGCGGGAACCACCGGGGAGCTGTTTTTT
NA | NA | TRBJ2-6 | TRBV14 | CASRHTNTRGSGANVLTF | TGTGCCAGCAGACACACAAACACAAGGGGGTCTGGGGCCAACGTCCTGACTTTC
NA | TRBD1 | TRBJ2-6 | TRBV11-3 | CARTNRGRAGANVLTF | TGTGCCAGAACTAACAGGGGTAGGGCTGGGGCCAACGTCCTGACTTTC
NA | NA | TRBJ1-3 | TRBV13 | CASSLGRGIGNTIYF | TGTGCCAGCAGCTTAGGCCGGGGAATAGGAAACACCATATATTTT
NA | TRBD1 | TRBJ1-2 | TRBV2 | CASSVWGQGRDGYTF | TGTGCCAGCAGCGTTTGGGGACAGGGGCGCGATGGCTACACCTTC
NA | TRBD1 | TRBJ1-1 | TRBV5-5 | CASSRLGQGNTEAFF | TGTGCCAGCAGCAGGCTGGGACAGGGGAACACTGAAGCTTTCTTT
NA | NA | TRBJ1-3 | TRBV9 | CASSSRDYSGNTIYF | TGTGCCAGCAGCTCCAGGGATTACAGTGGAAACACCATATATTTT
many | TRBD1 | TRBJ2-7 | TRBV24-1 | CATSDPGTGKEYEQYF | TGTGCCACCAGTGATCCCGGGACAGGGAAGGAGTACGAGCAGTACTTC
NA | NA | TRBJ1-2 | TRBV20-1 | CSASPSGGREGYTF | TGCAGTGCTAGTCCCTCGGGGGGCCGGGAAGGCTACACCTTC
NA | NA | TRBJ2-7 | TRBV27 | CASSLGGGMTYEQYF | TGTGCCAGCAGTTTAGGTGGGGGGATGACTTACGAGCAGTACTTC
NA | NA | TRBJ1-2 | TRBV11-2 | CASSLGAGGYGYTF | TGTGCCAGCAGCTTAGGGGCAGGAGGCTATGGCTACACCTTC
NA | TRBD1 | TRBJ2-7 | TRBV7-2 | CASSLTPGQPYEQYF | TGTGCCAGCAGCCTCACTCCGGGACAGCCCTACGAGCAGTACTTC
NA | NA | TRBJ2-1 | TRBV24-1 | CATSDKTAYNEQFF | TGTGCCACCAGTGATAAGACAGCTTACAATGAGCAGTTCTTC
NA | NA | TRBJ1-3 | TRBV7-6 | CASSLVVPQGPGNTIYF | TGTGCCAGCAGCTTAGTAGTCCCTCAGGGCCCTGGAAACACCATATATTTT
NA | TRBD1 | TRBJ2-7 | TRBV6-5 | CASRRTGVAEQYF | TGTGCCAGCAGAAGGACAGGTGTAGCCGAGCAGTACTTC
NA | TRBD1 | TRBJ2-7 | TRBV6-2/TRBV6-3 | CASSYRAGGIYEQYF | TGTGCCAGCAGTTATAGGGCAGGGGGCATCTACGAGCAGTACTTC
NA | TRBD2 | TRBJ2-7 | TRBV20-1 | CSASKSLAFVHEQYF | TGCAGTGCTAGTAAATCACTAGCGTTCGTCCACGAGCAGTACTTC
NA | NA | TRBJ2-7 | TRBV7-9 | CASRGGGENSYEQYF | TGTGCCAGCAGGGGAGGTGGGGAGAACTCCTACGAGCAGTACTTC
NA | NA | TRBJ1-1 | TRBV19 | CASSPTGTGVNTEAFF | TGTGCCAGTAGTCCGACCGGGACGGGGGTGAACACTGAAGCTTTCTTT
NA | TRBD1 | TRBJ2-5 | TRBV6-5 | CASSGTGTSQETQYF | TGTGCCAGCAGCGGGACAGGTACCTCCCAAGAGACCCAGTACTTC
once | NA | TRBJ1-2 | TRBV19 | CASRNLTVSANYGYTF | TGTGCCAGTAGAAACCTAACAGTGTCAGCCAACTATGGCTACACCTTC
once | TRBD2 | TRBJ2-2 | TRBV7-2 | CASSRGTSGANTGELFF | TGTGCCAGCAGCAGGGGGACTAGCGGGGCTAACACCGGGGAGCTGTTTTTT
NA | NA | TRBJ1-3 | TRBV5-1 | CASSLSFSSGNTIYF | TGCGCCAGCAGCTTGAGCTTCTCCTCTGGAAACACCATATATTTT
once | NA | TRBJ2-7 | TRBV18 | CASSPGSEQYF | TGTGCCAGCTCACCAGGGAGCGAGCAGTACTTC
NA | NA | TRBJ1-3 | TRBV11-3 | CASSLHILSGNTIYF | TGTGCCAGCAGCCTCCACATTCTCTCTGGAAACACCATATATTTT
NA | NA | TRBJ1-3 | TRBV28 | CASSLDSLSGNTIYF | TGTGCCAGCAGTCTGGACTCTCTCTCTGGAAACACCATATATTTT
NA | NA | TRBJ2-1 | TRBV5-4 | CASSLGHLYEQFF | TGTGCCAGCAGCTTGGGACATTTGTATGAGCAGTTCTTC
few | TRBD1 | TRBJ1-2 | TRBV19 | CASSSRTGDGYTF | TGTGCCAGTAGTTCCCGGACAGGGGATGGCTACACCTTC
NA | NA | TRBJ1-1 | TRBV14 | CASSQRGFAEAFF | TGTGCCAGCAGCCAAAGAGGGTTTGCTGAAGCTTTCTTT
NA | TRBD2 | TRBJ2-7 | TRBV4-2 | CASSRLLSGTSSSYEQYF | TGTGCCAGCAGCCGTCTTTTGAGCGGGACCTCGAGCTCCTACGAGCAGTACTTC
NA | NA | TRBJ1-1 | TRBV4-1 | CASSQERRGAEAFF | TGCGCCAGCAGCCAAGAAAGGCGTGGAGCTGAAGCTTTCTTT
once | TRBD1 | TRBJ2-6 | TRBV10-3 | CAISRGQGGSGANVLTF | TGTGCCATCAGTCGGGGACAGGGAGGTTCGGGGGCCAACGTCCTGACTTTC
NA | NA | TRBJ2-7 | TRBV5-1 | CASSMSQYEQYF | TGCGCCAGCAGTATGTCACAGTACGAGCAGTACTTC
NA | TRBD2 | TRBJ2-7 | TRBV5-6 | CASSLKRGGLYEQYF | TGTGCCAGCAGCCTAAAGCGGGGGGGCCTGTACGAGCAGTACTTC
NA | TRBD2 | TRBJ2-3 | TRBV3-1/TRBV3-2 | CASSHPGRGGTDTQYF | TGTGCCAGCAGCCACCCGGGGCGGGGGGGCACAGATACGCAGTATTTT
NA | TRBD2 | TRBJ2-5 | TRBV19 | CASSPGLASETQYF | TGTGCCAGTAGTCCCGGACTAGCGTCGGAGACCCAGTACTTC
NA | NA | TRBJ2-1 | TRBV7-2 | CASSLVSVSEQFF | TGTGCCAGCAGCTTAGTCAGCGTTAGTGAGCAGTTCTTC
NA | NA | TRBJ2-5 | TRBV19 | CASSILDRETQYF | TGTGCCAGTAGTATACTAGATAGGGAGACCCAGTACTTC
once | NA | TRBJ1-2 | TRBV7-2 | CASSRDGVYGYTF | TGTGCCAGCAGCCGTGACGGAGTCTATGGCTACACCTTC
once | TRBD2 | TRBJ2-7 | TRBV30 | CAWSGLAAVYEQYF | TGTGCCTGGAGTGGACTAGCGGCAGTCTACGAGCAGTACTTC
NA | TRBD1 | TRBJ1-1 | TRBV6-5 | CASSYSQGAPSTEAFF | TGTGCCAGCAGTTACAGTCAGGGGGCCCCTTCCACTGAAGCTTTCTTT
NA | NA | TRBJ1-1 | TRBV5-1 | CASASGELMNTEAFF | TGCGCCAGCGCGTCGGGGGAGTTAATGAACACTGAAGCTTTCTTT
NA | NA | TRBJ1-5 | TRBV24-1 | CATSNGGGVHQPQHF | TGTGCCACCAGCAATGGGGGGGGAGTTCATCAGCCCCAGCATTTT
NA | NA | TRBJ1-1 | TRBV2 | CASRGVMNTEAFF | TGTGCCAGCAGAGGGGTCATGAACACTGAAGCTTTCTTT